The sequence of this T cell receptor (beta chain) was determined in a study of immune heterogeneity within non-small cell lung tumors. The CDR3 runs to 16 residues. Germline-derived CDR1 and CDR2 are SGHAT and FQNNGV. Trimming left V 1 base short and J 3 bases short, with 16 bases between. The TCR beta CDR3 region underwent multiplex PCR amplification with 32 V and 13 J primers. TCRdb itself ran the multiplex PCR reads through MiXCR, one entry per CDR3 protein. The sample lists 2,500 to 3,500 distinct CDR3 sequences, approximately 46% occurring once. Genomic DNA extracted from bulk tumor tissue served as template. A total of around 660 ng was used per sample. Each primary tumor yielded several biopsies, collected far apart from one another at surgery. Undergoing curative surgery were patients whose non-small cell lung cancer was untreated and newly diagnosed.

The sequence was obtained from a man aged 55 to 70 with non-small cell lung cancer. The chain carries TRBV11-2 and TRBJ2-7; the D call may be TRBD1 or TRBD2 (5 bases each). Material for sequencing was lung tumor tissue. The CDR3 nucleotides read TGTGCCAGCAGCTTAGTGGTGGGGGACCCTATCTACGAGCAGTACTTC. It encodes CASSLVVGDPIYEQYF.